This T cell receptor (beta chain) was documented in a study of T cell responses to AZD1222 COVID-19 vaccine. About the study: Pooled in the analysis were second doses at about 4 or about 12 weeks.

The germline CDR1 and CDR2 sequences are MDHEN and SYDVKM. This CDR3 spans 12 amino acids. V shed 6 bases and J shed 6 bases, with 9 bases lying between them. Notes on the study in general: The study identified only six AZD1222 recipients as seropositive at baseline.

The table came from immunoSEQ multiplex PCR; TCRdb's copy has only in-frame clones and leaves some out. The sample includes roughly 120,000 clones, 81% of them seen just once. Comments on this clone: Antigen specificity is unknown.

This specimen consisted of peripheral blood, obtained on day 0 of AZD1222 vaccination. The receptor's source is an adult in good health. This chain joins TRBV28 and TRBJ1-5, with D unresolved. The CDR3 region is CASRVVSQPQHF. The CDR3 region has the DNA TGTGCCAGCAGGGTAGTAAGTCAGCCCCAGCATTTT.